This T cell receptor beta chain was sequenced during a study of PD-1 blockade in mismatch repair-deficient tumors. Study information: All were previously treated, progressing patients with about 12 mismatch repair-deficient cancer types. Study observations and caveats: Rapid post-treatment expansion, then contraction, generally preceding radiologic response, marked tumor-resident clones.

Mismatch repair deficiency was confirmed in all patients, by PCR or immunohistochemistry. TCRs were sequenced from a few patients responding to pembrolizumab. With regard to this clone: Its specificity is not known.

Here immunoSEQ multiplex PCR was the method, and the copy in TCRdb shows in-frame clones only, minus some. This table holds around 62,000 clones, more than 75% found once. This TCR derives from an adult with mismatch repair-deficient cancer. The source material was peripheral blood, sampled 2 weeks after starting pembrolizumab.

The CDR3 DNA reads TGTGCCAGTAGTGCGACAGAGAACACTGAAGCTTTCTTT. It is translated as CASSATENTEAFF. V and J are TRBV19 and TRBJ1-1, with D tentatively TRBD1 (5 bases). The CDR3 is 13 residues long. Germline V gene data show CDR1 as LNHDA and CDR2 as SQIVND (reference sequence). V was trimmed by 5 bases and J by 1 base, leaving 8 bases between them.